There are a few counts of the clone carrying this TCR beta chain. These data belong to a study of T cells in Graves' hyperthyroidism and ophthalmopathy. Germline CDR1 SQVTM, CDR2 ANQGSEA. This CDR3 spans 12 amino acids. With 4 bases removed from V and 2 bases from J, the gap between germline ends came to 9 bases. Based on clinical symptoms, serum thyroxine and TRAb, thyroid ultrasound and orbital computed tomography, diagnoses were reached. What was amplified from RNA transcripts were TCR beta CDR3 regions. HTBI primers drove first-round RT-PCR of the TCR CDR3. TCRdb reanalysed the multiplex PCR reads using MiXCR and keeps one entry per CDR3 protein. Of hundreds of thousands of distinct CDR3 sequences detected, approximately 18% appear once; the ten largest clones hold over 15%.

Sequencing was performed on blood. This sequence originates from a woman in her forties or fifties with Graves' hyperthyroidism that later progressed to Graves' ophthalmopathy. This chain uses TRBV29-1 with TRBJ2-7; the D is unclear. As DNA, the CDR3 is TGCAGCGTTGTTGGCCTCGCCTACGAGCAGTACTTC. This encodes CSVVGLAYEQYF.